The 10 T cell receptor beta chains below come from one sample, sequenced in a study of beta chain features in type 1 diabetes. No cognate antigen is known for these TCRs. Of the isolated RNA, all was reverse transcribed, and so the sequenced material was expressed TCRB transcripts. Method: immunoSEQ multiplex PCR; TCRdb's copy keeps in-frame clones and lacks some. The table records hundreds of thousands of clones, around 15% of them present only once. Study observations and caveats: In all four CD4+ subsets, TCRB CDR3 length was significantly, moderately reduced in type 1 diabetes.

The sample consisted of naive CD4+ T cells from blood. These receptors were collected from a man aged 18 to 30 with type 1 diabetes.

The chain carries TRBV29-1 and TRBJ1-1; D unresolved. V lost 4 bases and J lost 4, with 16 bases in between. The CDR3 totals 14 residues. Germline CDR1 reads SQVTM; CDR2 reads ANQGSEA. Here the CDR3 reads CSVVGRTLGTEAFF. As DNA, the CDR3 is TGCAGCGTTGTGGGCCGTACCCTCGGCACTGAAGCTTTCTTT.

This clone was detected only a few times. The CDR3, as DNA: TGTGCCTGGAGGGATGACAGGGGGGACTATGGCTACACCTTC. It codes for CAWRDDRGDYGYTF. This chain links TRBV30 with TRBJ1-2, with TRBD1 identical over 9 bases. The germline V gene has CDR1 GTSNPN and CDR2 SVGIG (reference sequence). Trimming cost V 3 bases and J 3 bases; bases outside gene matches: 5. The CDR3 runs to 14 residues.

There are a few counts of this clone. The same CDR3 can be traced to other DNA sequences in this sample. The gene calls are TRBV10-3 and TRBJ2-7; D unresolved. V shed 4 bases and J shed 4 bases, with 8 bases lying between them. Germline CDR1 is ENHRY and CDR2 is SYGVKD. The CDR3 totals 12 residues. CDR3 protein: CAISASGYEQYF. Written as DNA, the CDR3 is TGTGCCATCAGTGCCAGTGGGTACGAGCAGTACTTC.

The chain combines TRBV19 with TRBJ2-7; D might be TRBD2 (6 bases). In germline, CDR1 is LNHDA, CDR2 SQIVND (reference sequence). V lost 4 bases to trimming and J lost 9 bases, with 16 bases between them. This CDR3 is built from 13 residues. CDR3: CASSNTETGGQYF. The DNA of the CDR3 is TGTGCCAGTAGTAATACAGAGACCGGGGGGCAGTACTTC.

Remarks on this clone: This sample includes further DNA sequences coding for the same CDR3. The CDR3 DNA is TGTGCCTGGGTTGACAGGGACTATGGCTACACCTTC. Protein sequence: CAWVDRDYGYTF. The genes are TRBV30 and TRBJ1-2, with TRBD1 matching over 7 bases. Trimming took 5 bases from V and 3 from J; bases not matched to a gene: 3. CDR1 is GTSNPN, CDR2 SVGIG, per germline (reference sequence). This CDR3 region has 12 residues.

This chain joins TRBV11-3 and TRBJ2-7; D unresolved. The CDR3 runs to 13 residues. Germline CDR1 SGHNT, CDR2 YENEEA. Trimming removed 1 base from V and 1 base from J, with 5 bases in between. DNA of the CDR3: TGTGCCAGCAGCTTAGTCCCATCCTACGAGCAGTACTTC. Its translation: CASSLVPSYEQYF.

The J gene is TRBJ2-6, the V gene TRBV7-2, with 7 bases that match TRBD2. This CDR3 contains 16 residues. The J segment lost 0 bases and the V segment lost 4 bases, leaving 3 bases of the junction unmatched. The germline gives CDR1 SGHTA, CDR2 FQGNSA. The DNA of the CDR3 is TGTGCCAGCAGCTCGACGGGAGGCTCTGGGGCCAACGTCCTGACTTTC. Protein sequence: CASSSTGGSGANVLTF.

V usage is TRBV11-3 and J usage is TRBJ2-7, with 8 bases aligning to TRBD1. With 5 bases clipped from V and 5 bases from J, the junction kept 8 bases outside the gene matches. The germline gives CDR1 SGHNT, CDR2 YENEEA. The CDR3 totals 14 residues. CDR3 region: CASSPNRGLHEQYF. CDR3 DNA: TGTGCCAGCAGCCCGAACAGGGGGTTGCACGAGCAGTACTTC.

V is TRBV4-3 and J is TRBJ1-2, with TRBD1 matching 8 bases. CDR3 length equals 17 residues. Germline CDR1 LGHNA, CDR2 YSLEER. V trimming: 0 bases; J trimming: 6 bases; junction bases outside the gene matches: 12. The CDR3 bases are TGCGCCAGCAGCCAAGAGATAGCCGGACAGGGTCCAAATGGCTACACCTTC. Translated: CASSQEIAGQGPNGYTF.

The sample holds a few counts of this clone. This rearrangement joins TRBV6-1 to TRBJ2-6; TRBD1 aligns across 8 bases. The CDR3 is made up of 15 amino acids. CDR1 MNHNS and CDR2 SASEGT come from the germline V gene. V dropped 7 bases and J dropped 4; count of bases not matched to a gene: 6. The CDR3 bases are TGTGCCAGCATCTCGACAGGGGCCGGGGCCAACGTCCTGACTTTC. It yields the protein CASISTGAGANVLTF.